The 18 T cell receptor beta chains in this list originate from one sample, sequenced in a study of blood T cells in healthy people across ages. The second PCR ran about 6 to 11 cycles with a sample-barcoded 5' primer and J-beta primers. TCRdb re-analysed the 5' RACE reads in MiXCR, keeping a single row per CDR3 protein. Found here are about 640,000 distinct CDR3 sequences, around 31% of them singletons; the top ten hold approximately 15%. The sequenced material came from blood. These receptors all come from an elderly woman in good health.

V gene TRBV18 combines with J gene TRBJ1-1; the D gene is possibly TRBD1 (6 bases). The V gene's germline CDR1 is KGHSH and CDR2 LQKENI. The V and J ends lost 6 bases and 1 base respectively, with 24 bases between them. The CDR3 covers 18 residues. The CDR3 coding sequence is TGTGCCAGCTCCCCAAGGGGCCAAAGGACGACAGGGAACACTGAAGCTTTCTTT. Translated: CASSPRGQRTTGNTEAFF.

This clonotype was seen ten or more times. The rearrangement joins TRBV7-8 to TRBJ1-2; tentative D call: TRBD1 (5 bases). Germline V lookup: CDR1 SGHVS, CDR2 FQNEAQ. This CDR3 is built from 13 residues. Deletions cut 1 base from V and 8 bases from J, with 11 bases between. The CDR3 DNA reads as TGTGCCAGCAGCTTAGGAGGGACGGGCGGCTACACCTTC. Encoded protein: CASSLGGTGGYTF.

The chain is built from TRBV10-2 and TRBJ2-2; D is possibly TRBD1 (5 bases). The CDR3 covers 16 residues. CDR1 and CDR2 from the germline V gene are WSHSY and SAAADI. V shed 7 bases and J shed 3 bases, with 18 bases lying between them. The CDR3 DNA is TGCGCCAGCACCGATCCAGGGCAACTATACACCGGGGAGCTGTTTTTT. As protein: CASTDPGQLYTGELFF.

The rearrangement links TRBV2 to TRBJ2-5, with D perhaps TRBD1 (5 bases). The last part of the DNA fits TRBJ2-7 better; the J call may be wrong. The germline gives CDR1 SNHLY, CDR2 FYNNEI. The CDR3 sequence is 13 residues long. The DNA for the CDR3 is TGTGCCACCCAGCAGAGCCAGGGTGGCGAGCAGTACTTC. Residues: CATQQSQGGEQYF.

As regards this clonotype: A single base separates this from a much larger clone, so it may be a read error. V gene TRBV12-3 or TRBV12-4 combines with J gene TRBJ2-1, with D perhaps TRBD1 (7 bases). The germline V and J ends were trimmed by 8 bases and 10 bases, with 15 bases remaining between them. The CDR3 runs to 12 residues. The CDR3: CASQGGGFEQFF. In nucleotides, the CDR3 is TGTGCCAGCCAGGGGGGCGGTTTCGAGCAGTTCTTC.

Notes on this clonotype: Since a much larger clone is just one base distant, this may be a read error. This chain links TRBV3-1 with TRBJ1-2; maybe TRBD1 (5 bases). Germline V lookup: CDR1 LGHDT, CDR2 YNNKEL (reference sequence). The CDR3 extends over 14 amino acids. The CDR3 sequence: CACSLVGGTGGYTF. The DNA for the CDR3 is TGTGCCTGCAGCCTTGTTGGTGGGACTGGTGGCTACACCTTC.

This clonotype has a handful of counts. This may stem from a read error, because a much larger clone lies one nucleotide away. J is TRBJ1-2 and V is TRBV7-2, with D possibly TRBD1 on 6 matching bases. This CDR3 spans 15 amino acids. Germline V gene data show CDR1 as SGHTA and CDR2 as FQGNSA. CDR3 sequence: CAGSPRAGVASGYTF. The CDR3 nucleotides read TGTGCCGGCAGCCCTAGGGCAGGGGTGGCGAGCGGCTACACCTTC.

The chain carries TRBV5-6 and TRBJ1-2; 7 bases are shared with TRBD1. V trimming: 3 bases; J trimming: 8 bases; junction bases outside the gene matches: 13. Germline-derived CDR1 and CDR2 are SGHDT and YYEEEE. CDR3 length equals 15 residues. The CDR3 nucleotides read TGTGCCAGCAGCTATCCGGTGACAGGGTTGCAAGGCTACACCTTC. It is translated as CASSYPVTGLQGYTF.

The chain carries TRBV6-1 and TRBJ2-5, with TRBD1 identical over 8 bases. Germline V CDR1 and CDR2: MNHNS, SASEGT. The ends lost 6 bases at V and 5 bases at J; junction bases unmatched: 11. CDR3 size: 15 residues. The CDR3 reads CASSAIGTGRETQYF. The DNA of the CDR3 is TGTGCCAGCAGCGCCATCGGGACAGGTCGGGAGACCCAGTACTTC.

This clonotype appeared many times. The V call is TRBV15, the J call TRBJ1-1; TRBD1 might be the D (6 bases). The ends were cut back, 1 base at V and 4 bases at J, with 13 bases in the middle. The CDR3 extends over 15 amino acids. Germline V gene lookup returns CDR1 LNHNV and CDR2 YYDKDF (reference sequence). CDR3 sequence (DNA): TGTGCCACCAGCAGAGTTTACGGGGGCGGCACTGAAGCTTTCTTT. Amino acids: CATSRVYGGGTEAFF.

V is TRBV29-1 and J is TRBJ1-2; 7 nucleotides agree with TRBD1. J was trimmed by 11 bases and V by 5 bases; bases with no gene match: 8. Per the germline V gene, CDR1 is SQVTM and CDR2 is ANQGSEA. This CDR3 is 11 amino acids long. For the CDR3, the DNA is TGCAGCGTTCCGACAGGGTTGGGATACACCTTC. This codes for CSVPTGLGYTF.

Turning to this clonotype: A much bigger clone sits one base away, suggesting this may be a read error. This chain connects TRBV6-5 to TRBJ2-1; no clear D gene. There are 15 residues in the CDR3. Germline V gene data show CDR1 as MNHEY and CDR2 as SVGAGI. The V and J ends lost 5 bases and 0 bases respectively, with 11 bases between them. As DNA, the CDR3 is TGTGCCAGCAGTCGGTCCGGGCCCTCCTACAATGAGCAGTTCTTC. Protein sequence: CASSRSGPSYNEQFF.

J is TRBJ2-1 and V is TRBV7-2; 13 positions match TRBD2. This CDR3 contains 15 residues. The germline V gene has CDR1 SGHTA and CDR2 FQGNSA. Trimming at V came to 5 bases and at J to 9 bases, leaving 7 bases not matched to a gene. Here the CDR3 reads CASSRTSGGAGEQFF. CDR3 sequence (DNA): TGTGCCAGCAGCCGCACTAGCGGGGGGGCCGGTGAGCAGTTCTTC.

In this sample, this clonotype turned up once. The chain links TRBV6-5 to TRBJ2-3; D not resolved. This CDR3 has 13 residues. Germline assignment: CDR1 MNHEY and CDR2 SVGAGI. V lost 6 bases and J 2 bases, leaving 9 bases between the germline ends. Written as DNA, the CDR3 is TGTGCCAGCAGCAAATACCCCACAGATACGCAGTATTTT. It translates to CASSKYPTDTQYF.

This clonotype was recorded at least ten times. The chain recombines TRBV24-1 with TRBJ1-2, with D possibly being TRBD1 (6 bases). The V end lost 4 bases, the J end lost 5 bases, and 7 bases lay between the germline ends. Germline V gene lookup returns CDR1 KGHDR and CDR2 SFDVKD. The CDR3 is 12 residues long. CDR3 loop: CATSDQGYGYTF. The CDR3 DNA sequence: TGTGCCACCAGTGACCAGGGGTATGGCTACACCTTC.

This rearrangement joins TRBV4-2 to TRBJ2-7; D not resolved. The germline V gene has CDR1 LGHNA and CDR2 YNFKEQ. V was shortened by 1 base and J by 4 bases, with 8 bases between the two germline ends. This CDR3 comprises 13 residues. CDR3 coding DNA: TGTGCCAGCAGCCAAGGAGGCAATTACGAGCAGTACTTC. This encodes CASSQGGNYEQYF.

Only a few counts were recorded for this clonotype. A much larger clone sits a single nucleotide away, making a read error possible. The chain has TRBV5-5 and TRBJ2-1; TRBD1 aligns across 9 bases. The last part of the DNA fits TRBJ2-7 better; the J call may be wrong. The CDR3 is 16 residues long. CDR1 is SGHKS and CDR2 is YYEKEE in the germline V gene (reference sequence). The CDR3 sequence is CASSLRGQGRNNEQYF. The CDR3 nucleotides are TGTGCCAGCAGCTTGCGCGGACAGGGGAGAAACAATGAGCAGTACTTC.

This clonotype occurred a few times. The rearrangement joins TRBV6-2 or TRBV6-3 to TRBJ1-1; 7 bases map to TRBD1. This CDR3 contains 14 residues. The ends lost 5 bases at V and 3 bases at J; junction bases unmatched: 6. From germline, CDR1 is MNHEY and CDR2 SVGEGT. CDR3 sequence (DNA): TGTGCCAGCAGTCCAGGACAGGCTTACACTGAAGCTTTCTTT. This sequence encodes CASSPGQAYTEAFF.